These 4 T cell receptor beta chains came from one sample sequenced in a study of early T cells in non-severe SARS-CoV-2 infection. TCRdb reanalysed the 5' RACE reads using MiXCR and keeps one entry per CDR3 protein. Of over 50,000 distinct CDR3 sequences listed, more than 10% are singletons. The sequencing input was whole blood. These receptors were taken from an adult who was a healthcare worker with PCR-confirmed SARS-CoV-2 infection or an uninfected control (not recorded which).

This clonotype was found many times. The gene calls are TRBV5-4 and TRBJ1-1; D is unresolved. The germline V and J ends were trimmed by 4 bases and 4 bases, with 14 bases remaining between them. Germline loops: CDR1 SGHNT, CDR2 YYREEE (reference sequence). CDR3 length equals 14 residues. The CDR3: CASSLTPSVTEAFF. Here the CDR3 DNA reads TGTGCCAGCAGCCTCACCCCCTCGGTCACTGAAGCTTTCTTT.

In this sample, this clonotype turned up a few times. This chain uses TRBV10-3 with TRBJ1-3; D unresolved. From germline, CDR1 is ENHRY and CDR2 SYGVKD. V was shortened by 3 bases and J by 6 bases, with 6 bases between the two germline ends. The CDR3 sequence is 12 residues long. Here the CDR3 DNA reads TGTGCCATCAGTGAATCAGAAAACACCATATATTTT. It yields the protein CAISESENTIYF.

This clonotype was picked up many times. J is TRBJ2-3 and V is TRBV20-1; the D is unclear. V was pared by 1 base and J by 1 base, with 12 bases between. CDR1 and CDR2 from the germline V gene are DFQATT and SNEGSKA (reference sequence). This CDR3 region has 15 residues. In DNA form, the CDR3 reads TGCAGTGCTAGAGTCGAGGCCCTGGGCACAGATACGCAGTATTTT. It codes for CSARVEALGTDTQYF.

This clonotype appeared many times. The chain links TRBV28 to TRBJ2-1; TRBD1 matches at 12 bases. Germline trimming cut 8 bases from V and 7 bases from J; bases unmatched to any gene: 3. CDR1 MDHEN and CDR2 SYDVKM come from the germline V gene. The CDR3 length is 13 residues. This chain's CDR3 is CASRDRGLNEQFF. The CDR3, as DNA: TGTGCCAGCCGGGACAGGGGGCTTAATGAGCAGTTCTTC. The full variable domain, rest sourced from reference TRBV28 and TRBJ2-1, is DVKVTQSSRYLVKRTGEKVFLECVQDMDHENMFWYRQDPGLGLRLIYFSYDVKMKEKGDIPEGYSVSREKKERFSLILESASTNQTSMYLCASRDRGLNEQFFGPGTRLTVL.